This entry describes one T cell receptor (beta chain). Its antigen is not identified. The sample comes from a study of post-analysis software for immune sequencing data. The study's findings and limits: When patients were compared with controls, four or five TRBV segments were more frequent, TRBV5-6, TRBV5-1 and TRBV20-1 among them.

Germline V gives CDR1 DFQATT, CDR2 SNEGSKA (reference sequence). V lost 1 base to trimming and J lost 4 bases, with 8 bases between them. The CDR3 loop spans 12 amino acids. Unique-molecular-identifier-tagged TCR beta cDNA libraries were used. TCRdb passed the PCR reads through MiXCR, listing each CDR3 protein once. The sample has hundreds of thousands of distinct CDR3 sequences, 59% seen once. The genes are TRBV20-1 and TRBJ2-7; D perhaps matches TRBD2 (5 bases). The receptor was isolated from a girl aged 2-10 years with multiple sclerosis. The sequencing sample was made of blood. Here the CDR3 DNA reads TGCAGTGCTAGAGGACGGGATTACGAGCAGTACTTC. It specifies CSARGRDYEQYF.